Listed here are 7 T cell receptor beta chains from one sample, sequenced in a study of T-cell memory formation after mild COVID-19. MiXCR, run by TCRdb on the 5' RACE reads, gives a single entry per CDR3 protein. The table includes fewer than 550,000 distinct CDR3 sequences, around 20% detected once. The sample was PBMCs or a T cell subset sorted from them (not recorded which). The receptor source for this set is an adult woman who had mild COVID-19 (a few samples of this study predate the infection). Cell type and time point are not known.

The chain is built from TRBV13 and TRBJ2-2; TRBD2 matches 8 bases. V shed 0 bases, J shed 4 bases, and the junction held 16 bases outside the gene matches. Germline V lookup: CDR1 PRHDT, CDR2 FYEKMQ (reference sequence). This CDR3 is 20 amino acids long. In nucleotides, the CDR3 is TGTGCCAGCAGCTTAGGGGGCTATCTTAGCGGGAACCGCGGCACCGGGGAGCTGTTTTTT. The encoded protein is CASSLGGYLSGNRGTGELFF.

This rearrangement joins TRBV24-1 to TRBJ2-5; unclear D gene. This CDR3 has 15 residues. V dropped 3 bases and J dropped 5 bases, with 15 bases sitting between them. CDR1 is KGHDR and CDR2 is SFDVKD in the germline V gene. The CDR3 region has the DNA TGTGCCACCAGTGATCCGGTGGCAGTGTCGGAGACCCAGTACTTC. Translated, it gives CATSDPVAVSETQYF.

The chain recombines TRBV5-5 with TRBJ2-4; no definite D call. The CDR3 is made up of 14 amino acids. Germline V gives CDR1 SGHKS, CDR2 YYEKEE (reference sequence). V dropped 1 base and J dropped 7 bases, with 12 bases sitting between them. The CDR3 protein is CASSLMDPPNIQYF. The CDR3 bases are TGTGCCAGCAGCTTGATGGACCCGCCGAACATTCAGTACTTC.

This clonotype was found a few times. The CDR3 bases are TGTGCCAGCAGCGGGGACAGAGGAGGAATAGAGCAGTTCTTC. It is translated as CASSGDRGGIEQFF. The genes are TRBV9 and TRBJ2-1; 7 bases fit TRBD1. The V gene end was trimmed by 3 bases and the J gene end by 10 bases; junction bases not matched to a gene: 10. The CDR3 is made up of 14 amino acids. The V gene's germline CDR1 is SGDLS and CDR2 YYNGEE.

The chain recombines TRBV7-2 with TRBJ1-2; TRBD1 matches 8 bases. Germline CDR1 is SGHTA and CDR2 is FQGNSA. This CDR3 has 18 amino acids. J gave up 4 bases and V 6 bases, and 19 bases lay outside the gene matches. This chain's CDR3 is CASSQRGGRGLQAYGYTF. CDR3 coding DNA: TGTGCCAGCAGTCAACGCGGGGGCAGGGGGCTGCAAGCCTATGGCTACACCTTC.

J is TRBJ2-7 and V is TRBV2, with D uncertain. CDR3 length: 13 residues. Germline V gives CDR1 SNHLY, CDR2 FYNNEI. V was trimmed by 3 bases and J by 0 bases, leaving 6 bases between them. Written as DNA, the CDR3 is TGTGCCAGCAGTGATTATGTCTCCTACGAGCAGTACTTC. This translates into CASSDYVSYEQYF.

This clonotype occurred a few times. In this CDR3 the conserved last residue, phenylalanine or tryptophan, is missing, so a read error is likely. The DNA is omitted, as the CDR3 cannot be located on it reliably, and the CDR3 follows TCRdb's listing. CDR3 amino acids: CASSLAPGQGAPSL. This chain joins TRBV5-1 and TRBJ1-1; TRBD1, the table's D call, was not compared with the DNA. In germline, CDR1 is SGHRS, CDR2 YFSETQ. The CDR3 contains 14 residues when both ends are counted.